This TCR beta chain is drawn from a study of beta chain features in type 1 diabetes. From germline, CDR1 is KGHSH and CDR2 LQKENI. V was pared by 4 bases and J by 3 bases, with 15 bases between. CDR3 length: 15 residues. TCRB transcripts that were expressed got sequenced, as all of the isolated RNA had been reverse transcribed. Libraries were prepared by immunoSEQ multiplex PCR; TCRdb keeps only in-frame clonotypes and omits some of them. The sample lists around 300,000 clones, approximately 8.1% occurring once. The J gene is TRBJ1-1, the V gene TRBV18; weak D call: TRBD1 (5 bases). The TCR sequence derives from a young woman in good health. The sample comprised central memory CD4+ T cells from blood. The CDR3 region has the DNA TGTGCCAGCTCACTATACCCTCAGGGTTACACTGAAGCTTTCTTT. This encodes CASSLYPQGYTEAFF.